These 12 T cell receptor beta chains originate from one sample sequenced in a study of shared clonotypes between healthy human individuals. It was CD45RO-negative cells, positively selected for CCR7, that made up naive CD8 cells, with terminally differentiated effector memory CD45RA+ cells excluded. Data came from immunoSEQ multiplex PCR; TCRdb stores just in-frame clones and leaves some out. The sample records hundreds of thousands of clones, 90% to 98% being singletons. The specimen was naive CD8+ T cells sorted from blood. The receptor set was obtained from a man aged 30-40 years in good health.

DNA of the CDR3: TGTGCCAGCAGGGTCCAGGGGTACCAAGAGACCCAGTACTTC. Translating gives CASRVQGYQETQYF. V and J are TRBV7-9 and TRBJ2-5; possible D gene TRBD1, 6 bases. V lost 6 bases, J lost 0 bases, and 11 bases lay in between. The CDR3 contains 14 residues. CDR1 and CDR2 (germline): SEHNR, FQNEAQ (reference sequence).

The V call is TRBV10-3, the J call TRBJ1-5; D is perhaps TRBD1 (5 bases). CDR1 is ENHRY, CDR2 SYGVKD, per germline. Between the trimmed V and J ends, which lost 6 bases and 9 bases, there was a span of 15 bases. This CDR3 has 13 amino acids. The CDR3 here is CAIRGGVGGPQHF. The CDR3 DNA reads as TGTGCCATCAGGGGCGGGGTCGGGGGGCCCCAGCATTTT.

The V call is TRBV7-8, the J call TRBJ2-5; D uncertain. CDR3 length equals 15 residues. The germline V gene encodes CDR1 SGHVS and CDR2 FQNEAQ. The V end lost 4 bases, the J end lost 7 bases, and 19 bases lay between the germline ends. The CDR3 region has the DNA TGTGCCAGCAGCTCCTCCCGGGCCGCGGTGGGGACCCAGTACTTC. As protein: CASSSSRAAVGTQYF.

The genes are TRBV29-1 and TRBJ2-7, with 11 nucleotides matching TRBD2. The CDR3 is 13 amino acids. Looked up from germline, CDR1 is SQVTM and CDR2 is ANQGSEA. Trimming removed 5 bases from V and 4 bases from J; junction bases left unmatched: 4. The CDR3 bases are TGCAGCGTTAGGGCTAGCGGGAGGTACGAGCAGTACTTC. It specifies CSVRASGRYEQYF.

The genes are TRBV7-9 and TRBJ1-2, with TRBD1 matching over 7 bases. With 3 bases clipped from V and 6 bases from J, the junction kept 7 bases outside the gene matches. Germline CDR1 SEHNR, CDR2 FQNEAQ (reference sequence). The CDR3 is 14 amino acids. The CDR3 loop reads CASSFGGQADGYTF. CDR3 DNA: TGTGCCAGCAGCTTTGGAGGACAGGCCGATGGCTACACCTTC.

The chain combines TRBV27 with TRBJ2-7, with 7 bases fitting TRBD1. The length of the CDR3 is 14 residues. V dropped 0 bases and J dropped 6; count of bases not matched to a gene: 5. CDR1 is MNHEY and CDR2 is SMNVEV in the germline V gene (reference sequence). Written as DNA, the CDR3 is TGTGCCAGCAGTTTATCGAAGGGGGCCGGCGAGCAGTACTTC. Amino acids: CASSLSKGAGEQYF.

This chain's CDR3 is CASSERRGTEAFF. The CDR3 nucleotides are TGTGCCAGCAGCGAACGCCGGGGCACTGAAGCTTTCTTT. The rearrangement links TRBV11-3 to TRBJ1-1; D remains ambiguous. Germline CDR1 reads SGHNT; CDR2 reads YENEEA. V gave up 5 bases and J gave up 4 bases, with 11 bases separating them. The CDR3 covers 13 residues.

The genes are TRBV10-3 and TRBJ2-1; TRBD2 aligns across 7 bases. The junction had 4 bases not matched to a gene; V was cut back by 6 bases and J by 8 bases. The CDR3 has 12 residues. Looked up from germline, CDR1 is ENHRY and CDR2 is SYGVKD. The CDR3 spells CAISPTSYEQFF. DNA of the CDR3: TGTGCCATCAGCCCGACTAGCTATGAGCAGTTCTTC.

This clone was counted once. The chain combines TRBV15 with TRBJ2-7, with 7 bases fitting TRBD2. Germline V CDR1 and CDR2: LNHNV, YYDKDF (reference sequence). The CDR3 extends over 18 amino acids. V lost 0 bases to trimming and J lost 3 bases; unmatched junction nucleotides: 14. The DNA of the CDR3 is TGTGCCACCAGCAGAGATTTGGCGGGAGTAAATCTCTACTACGAGCAGTACTTC. It is translated as CATSRDLAGVNLYYEQYF.

This clone was observed a single time. J is TRBJ2-7 and V is TRBV7-8; no firm D call. Trimming left V 4 bases short and J 5 bases short, with 18 bases between. Germline values: CDR1 SGHVS, CDR2 FQNEAQ. The CDR3 runs 15 residues. In DNA, the CDR3 is TGTGCCAGCAGCTCAAAAACCGGGCACAAGGACGAGCAGTACTTC. Protein: CASSSKTGHKDEQYF.

The CDR3 region is CASSFRGDTQYF. The CDR3 DNA reads as TGTGCCAGCAGTTTTCGGGGGGATACGCAGTATTTT. This chain uses TRBV28 with TRBJ2-3, with D perhaps matching TRBD2 (6 bases). The V gene's germline CDR1 is MDHEN and CDR2 SYDVKM. V dropped 3 bases and J dropped 6 bases, with 7 bases sitting between them. The CDR3 runs 12 residues.

The DNA of the CDR3 is TGTGCCAGCTCGCGTACTACAGCGAACACTGAAGCTTTCTTT. Its translation is CASSRTTANTEAFF. The gene calls are TRBV18 and TRBJ1-1; D is undetermined. Per germline, CDR1 KGHSH and CDR2 LQKENI. The germline V and J ends were trimmed by 6 bases and 1 base, with 12 bases remaining between them. This CDR3 is built from 14 residues.